The 14 T cell receptor beta chains below were found in one sample sequenced in a study of shared clonotypes between healthy human individuals. Produced via immunoSEQ multiplex PCR; TCRdb's table is partial and in-frame only. Of a few million clones in the sample, approximately 93% were seen once. Sequencing was done on a sample of naive CD4+ T cells from PBMCs. The subset here: CD45RA+ positively selected. The source of these receptors is a man aged 18 to 29 in good health. Some clones in this sample may be carry-over from other donors' samples.

V gene TRBV11-2 combines with J gene TRBJ2-5; TRBD1 is a possible D gene (5 bases). V dropped 5 bases and J dropped 1 base, with 11 bases sitting between them. Germline V lookup: CDR1 SGHAT, CDR2 FQNNGV. The CDR3 is made up of 14 amino acids. CDR3 protein: CASSRAQGQETQYF. As DNA, the CDR3 is TGTGCCAGCAGCCGAGCCCAGGGCCAAGAGACCCAGTACTTC.

The V and J genes are TRBV7-6 and TRBJ2-5, with D perhaps TRBD1 or TRBD2 (5 bases each). Trimming removed 5 bases at V and 5 bases at J, with 21 bases between. This CDR3 is 16 amino acids long. CDR1 and CDR2 from the germline V gene are SGHVS and FNYEAQ. In DNA form, the CDR3 reads TGTGCCAGCAGCCAAAACGGGGCTAGCTCTACGGAGACCCAGTACTTC. Protein product: CASSQNGASSTETQYF.

J is TRBJ2-7 and V is TRBV4-3; TRBD2 matches at 9 bases. The junction had 9 bases not matched to a gene; V was cut back by 3 bases and J by 6 bases. There are 15 residues in the CDR3. Per the germline V gene, CDR1 is LGHNA and CDR2 is YSLEER. CDR3 DNA sequence: TGCGCCAGCAGCCATTTAGCGGGAGAAGCTGCCGAGCAGTACTTC. Protein product: CASSHLAGEAAEQYF.

The V and J genes are TRBV5-4 and TRBJ2-3; D perhaps matches TRBD2 (6 bases). CDR3 length: 15 residues. Trimming left V 4 bases short and J 2 bases short, with 14 bases between. Germline CDR1 SGHNT, CDR2 YYREEE (reference sequence). CDR3 coding DNA: TGTGCCAGCAGCCCCTCGGGGAGGTTCACAGATACGCAGTATTTT. Amino acid sequence: CASSPSGRFTDTQYF. Variable domain in full (rest from reference TRBV5-4 and TRBJ2-3): ETGVTQSPTHLIKTRGQQVTLRCSSQSGHNTVSWYQQALGQGPQFIFQYYREEENGRGNFPPRFSGLQFPNYSSELNVNALELDDSALYLCASSPSGRFTDTQYFGPGTRLTVL.

The CDR3 region is CAISLGTGFSAKNIQYF. The CDR3 bases are TGTGCCATCAGTCTTGGGACAGGTTTTTCGGCCAAAAACATTCAGTACTTC. The rearrangement uses TRBV10-3 and TRBJ2-4; 8 nucleotides agree with TRBD1. Trimming removed 5 bases from V and 1 base from J; junction bases left unmatched: 10. Germline CDR1 ENHRY, CDR2 SYGVKD. CDR3 size: 17 residues.

The genes are TRBV6-1 and TRBJ2-1; D uncertain. The CDR3 contains 12 residues. In germline, CDR1 is MNHNS, CDR2 SASEGT. Trimming left V 2 bases short and J 8 bases short, with 7 bases between. The CDR3 DNA reads TGTGCCAGCAGTGAATGGGTCGATGAGCAGTTCTTC. Translated: CASSEWVDEQFF.

About this clone itself: This CDR3 is also generated by other DNA sequences in the sample. The chain couples TRBV7-8 to TRBJ1-1, with D unclear. In germline, CDR1 is SGHVS, CDR2 FQNEAQ. The V and J ends lost 3 bases and 1 base respectively, with 6 bases between them. The length of the CDR3 is 13 residues. The CDR3 nucleotides read TGTGCCAGCAGCTTCGGACGGAACACTGAAGCTTTCTTT. As protein: CASSFGRNTEAFF. Looking up the rest from reference TRBV7-8 and TRBJ1-1 gives the full variable domain: GAGVSQSPRYKVAKRGQDVALRCDPISGHVSLFWYQQALGQGPEFLTYFQNEAQLDKSGLPSDRFFAERPEGSVSTLKIQRTQQEDSAVYLCASSFGRNTEAFFGQGTRLTVV.

This chain links TRBV18 with TRBJ1-5; D gene uncertain. The CDR3 length is 15 residues. Trimming removed 0 bases from V and 1 base from J, with 7 bases in between. CDR1 KGHSH and CDR2 LQKENI come from the germline V gene. CDR3: CASSPPFGSNQPQHF. The CDR3 DNA sequence: TGTGCCAGCTCACCACCGTTTGGGAGCAATCAGCCCCAGCATTTT.

The genes are TRBV6-1 and TRBJ2-5; D remains ambiguous. V was shortened by 6 bases and J by 4 bases, with 3 bases between the two germline ends. Germline loops: CDR1 MNHNS, CDR2 SASEGT. The length of the CDR3 is 10 residues. The CDR3 region has the DNA TGTGCCAGCAGAGGAGAGACCCAGTACTTC. This translates into CASRGETQYF.

The CDR3 bases are TGTGCCAGCAGTACAGACAGGGGGTTGAATCAGCCCCAGCATTTT. It specifies CASSTDRGLNQPQHF. V gene TRBV2 combines with J gene TRBJ1-5, with 9 bases identical to TRBD1. This CDR3 spans 15 amino acids. The trim removed 5 bases at V and 4 bases at J, leaving 6 bases unmatched. Germline V gene data show CDR1 as SNHLY and CDR2 as FYNNEI.

V usage is TRBV5-6 and J usage is TRBJ1-2; no clear D. The CDR3 covers 12 residues. From germline, CDR1 is SGHDT and CDR2 YYEEEE. The ends were cut back, 4 bases at V and 8 bases at J, with 12 bases in the middle. The DNA of the CDR3 is TGTGCCAGCAGCAAGATAACGGAAGGCTACACCTTC. Its translation is CASSKITEGYTF.

The gene calls are TRBV5-1 and TRBJ2-1, with 11 bases matching TRBD2. Germline V lookup: CDR1 SGHRS, CDR2 YFSETQ. This CDR3 region has 14 residues. Trimming removed 3 bases from V and 13 bases from J; junction bases left unmatched: 9. CDR3 coding DNA: TGCGCCAGCAGCTCCCAAATAGCGGGAGGGCATCAGTTCTTC. Translating it yields CASSSQIAGGHQFF.

This rearrangement joins TRBV9 to TRBJ2-3; D perhaps matches TRBD2 (5 bases). Trimming left V 4 bases short and J 3 bases short, with 15 bases between. Per the germline V gene, CDR1 is SGDLS and CDR2 is YYNGEE. This CDR3 has 15 residues. CDR3 protein: CASSSAGRRTDTQYF. The CDR3 DNA follows: TGTGCCAGCAGCTCCGCGGGTCGGAGAACAGATACGCAGTATTTT.

J is TRBJ2-2 and V is TRBV6-6; tentatively, D is TRBD1 or TRBD2 (5 bases each). V was trimmed by 2 bases and J by 4 bases, leaving 11 bases between them. The CDR3 sequence is 15 residues long. Germline lookup yields CDR1 MNHNY and CDR2 SVGAGI (reference sequence). The CDR3 DNA sequence: TGTGCCAGCAGTTACCAGGGAGTTGGCACCGGGGAGCTGTTTTTT. Translated: CASSYQGVGTGELFF.